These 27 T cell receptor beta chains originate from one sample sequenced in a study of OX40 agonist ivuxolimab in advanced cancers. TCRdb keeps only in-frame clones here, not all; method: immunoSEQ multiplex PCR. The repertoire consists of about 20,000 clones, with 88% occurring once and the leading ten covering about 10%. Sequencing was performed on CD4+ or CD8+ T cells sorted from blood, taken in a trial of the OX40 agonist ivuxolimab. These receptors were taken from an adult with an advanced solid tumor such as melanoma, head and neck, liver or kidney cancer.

CDR3 loop: CASSGIAGGRSSTDTQYF. The CDR3 DNA is TGTGCCAGCAGCGGAATAGCGGGGGGGCGGTCGAGCACAGATACGCAGTATTTT. The chain joins TRBV7-9 to TRBJ2-3; 11 nucleotides line up with TRBD2. The CDR3 covers 18 residues. The V segment lost 5 bases and the J segment 0 bases; nucleotides outside the gene matches: 10. Germline CDR1 SEHNR, CDR2 FQNEAQ (reference sequence).

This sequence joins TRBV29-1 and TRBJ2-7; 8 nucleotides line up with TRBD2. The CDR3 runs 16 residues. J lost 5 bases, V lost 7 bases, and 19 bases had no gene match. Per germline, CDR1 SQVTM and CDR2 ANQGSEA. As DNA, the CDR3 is TGCAGCGCCCTCGGGAGGGATCGGTCCGGTCGGCACGAGCAGTACTTC. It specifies CSALGRDRSGRHEQYF.

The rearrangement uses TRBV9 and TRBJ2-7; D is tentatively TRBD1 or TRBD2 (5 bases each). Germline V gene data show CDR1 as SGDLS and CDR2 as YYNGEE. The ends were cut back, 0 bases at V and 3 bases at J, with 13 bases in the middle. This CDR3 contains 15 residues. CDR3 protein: CASSVGGVGGYEQYF. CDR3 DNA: TGTGCCAGCAGCGTAGGGGGAGTTGGGGGCTACGAGCAGTACTTC.

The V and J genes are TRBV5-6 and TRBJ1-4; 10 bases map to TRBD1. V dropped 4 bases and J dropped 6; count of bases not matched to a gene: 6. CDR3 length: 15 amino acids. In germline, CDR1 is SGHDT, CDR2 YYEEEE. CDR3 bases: TGTGCCAGCAGCCCGACAGGGGGCGCGTATGAAAAACTGTTTTTT. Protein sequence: CASSPTGGAYEKLFF.

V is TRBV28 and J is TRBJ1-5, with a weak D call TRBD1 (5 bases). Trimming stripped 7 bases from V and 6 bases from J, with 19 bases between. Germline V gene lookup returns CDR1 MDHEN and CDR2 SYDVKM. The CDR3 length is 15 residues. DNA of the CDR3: TGTGCCAGCATGGCAGGGACTAGAACGGGTCAGCCCCAGCATTTT. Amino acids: CASMAGTRTGQPQHF.

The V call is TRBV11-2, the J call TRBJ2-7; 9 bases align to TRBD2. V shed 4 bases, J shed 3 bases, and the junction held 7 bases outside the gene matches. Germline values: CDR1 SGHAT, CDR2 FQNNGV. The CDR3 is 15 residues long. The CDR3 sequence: CASSYESGRFYEQYF. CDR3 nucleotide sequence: TGTGCCAGCAGCTATGAGAGCGGGAGGTTCTACGAGCAGTACTTC.

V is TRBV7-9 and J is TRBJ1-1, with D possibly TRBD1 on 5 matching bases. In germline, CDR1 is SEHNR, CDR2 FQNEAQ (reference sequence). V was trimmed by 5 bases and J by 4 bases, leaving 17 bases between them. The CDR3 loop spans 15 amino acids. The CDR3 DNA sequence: TGTGCCAGCAGCCGACCCGCGGGACGAGGCACTGAAGCTTTCTTT. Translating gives CASSRPAGRGTEAFF. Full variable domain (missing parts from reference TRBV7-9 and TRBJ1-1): DTGVSQNPRHKITKRGQNVTFRCDPISEHNRLYWYRQTLGQGPEFLTYFQNEAQLEKSRLLSDRFSAERPKGSFSTLEIQRTEQGDSAMYLCASSRPAGRGTEAFFGQGTRLTVV.

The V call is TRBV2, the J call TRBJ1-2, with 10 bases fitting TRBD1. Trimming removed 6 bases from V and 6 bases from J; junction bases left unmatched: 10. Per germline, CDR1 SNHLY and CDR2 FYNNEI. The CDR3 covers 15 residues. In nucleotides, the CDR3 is TGTGCCAGCAGACCCTACCGACAGGGGGCGAATGGCTACACCTTC. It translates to CASRPYRQGANGYTF.

In DNA, the CDR3 is TGTGCCAGCAGGTCGACTACTTCCTCCAAGTTTTTT. Protein product: CASRSTTSSKFF. The chain links TRBV7-9 to TRBJ2-2; D is perhaps TRBD2 (5 bases). This CDR3 region has 12 residues. V lost 6 bases and J 16 bases, leaving 18 bases between the germline ends. From germline, CDR1 is SEHNR and CDR2 FQNEAQ (reference sequence).

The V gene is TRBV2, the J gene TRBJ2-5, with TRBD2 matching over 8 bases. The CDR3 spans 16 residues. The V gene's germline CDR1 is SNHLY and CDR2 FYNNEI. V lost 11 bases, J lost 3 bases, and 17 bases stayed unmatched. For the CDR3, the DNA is TGTGCCCCATGGGAGGGGCGGGGGGCTGAAAAAGAGACCCAGTACTTC. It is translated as CAPWEGRGAEKETQYF.

In DNA form, the CDR3 reads TGTGCCAGCAGCCCGCCAGGGGGAAACACAGATACGCAGTATTTT. This encodes CASSPPGGNTDTQYF. The V gene is TRBV6-6, the J gene TRBJ2-3; 7 bases map to TRBD1. This CDR3 has 15 residues. V trimming: 6 bases; J trimming: 2 bases; junction bases outside the gene matches: 8. In germline, CDR1 is MNHNY, CDR2 SVGAGI (reference sequence).

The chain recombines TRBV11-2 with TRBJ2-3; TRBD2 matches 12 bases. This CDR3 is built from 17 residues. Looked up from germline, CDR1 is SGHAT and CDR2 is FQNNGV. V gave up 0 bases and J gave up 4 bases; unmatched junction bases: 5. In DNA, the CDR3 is TGTGCCAGCAGCTTAGACCCTAGCGGGGGGGAGGCAGATACGCAGTATTTT. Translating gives CASSLDPSGGEADTQYF.

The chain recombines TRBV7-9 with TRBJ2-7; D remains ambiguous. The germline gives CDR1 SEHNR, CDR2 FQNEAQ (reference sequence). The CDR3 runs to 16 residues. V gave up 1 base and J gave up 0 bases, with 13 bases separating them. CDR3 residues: CASSLEMIQSSYEQYF. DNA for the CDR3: TGTGCCAGCAGCTTAGAAATGATCCAGAGCTCCTACGAGCAGTACTTC.

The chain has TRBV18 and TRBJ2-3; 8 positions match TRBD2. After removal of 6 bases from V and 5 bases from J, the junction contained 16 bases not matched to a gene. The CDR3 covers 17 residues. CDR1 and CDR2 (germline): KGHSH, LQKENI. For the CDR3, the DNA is TGTGCCAGCTCGCGCGGGGTGCCTAGCGGGTTGGAAGATACGCAGTATTTT. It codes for CASSRGVPSGLEDTQYF.

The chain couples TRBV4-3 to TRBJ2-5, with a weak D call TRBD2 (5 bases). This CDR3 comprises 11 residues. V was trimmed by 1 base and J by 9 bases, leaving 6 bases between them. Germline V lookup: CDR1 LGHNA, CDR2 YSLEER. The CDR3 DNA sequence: TGCGCCAGCAGCCAAGGGGGAGCCCAGTACTTC. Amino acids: CASSQGGAQYF.

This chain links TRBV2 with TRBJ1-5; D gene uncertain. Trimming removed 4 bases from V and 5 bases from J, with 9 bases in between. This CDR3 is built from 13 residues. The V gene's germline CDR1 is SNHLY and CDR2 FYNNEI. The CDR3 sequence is CASSVRGHQPQHF. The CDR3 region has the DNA TGTGCCAGCAGTGTAAGAGGCCATCAGCCCCAGCATTTT.

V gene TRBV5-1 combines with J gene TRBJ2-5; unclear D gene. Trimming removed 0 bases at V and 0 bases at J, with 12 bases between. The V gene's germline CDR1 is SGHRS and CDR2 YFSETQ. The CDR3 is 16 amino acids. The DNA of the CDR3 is TGCGCCAGCAGCTTGGAAACAACCCCGTACCAAGAGACCCAGTACTTC. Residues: CASSLETTPYQETQYF.

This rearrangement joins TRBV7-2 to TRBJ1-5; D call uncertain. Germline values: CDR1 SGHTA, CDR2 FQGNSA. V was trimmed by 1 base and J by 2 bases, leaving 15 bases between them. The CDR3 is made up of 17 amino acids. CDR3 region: CASSLVDLGRGNQPQHF. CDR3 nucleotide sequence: TGTGCCAGCAGCTTAGTGGATCTGGGTCGGGGCAATCAGCCCCAGCATTTT.

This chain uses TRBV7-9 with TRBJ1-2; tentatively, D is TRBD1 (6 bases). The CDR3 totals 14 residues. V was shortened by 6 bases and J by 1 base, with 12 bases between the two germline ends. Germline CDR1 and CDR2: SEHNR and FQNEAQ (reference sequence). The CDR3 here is CASRSGAGNYGYTF. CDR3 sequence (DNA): TGTGCCAGCAGATCAGGGGCGGGTAACTATGGCTACACCTTC.

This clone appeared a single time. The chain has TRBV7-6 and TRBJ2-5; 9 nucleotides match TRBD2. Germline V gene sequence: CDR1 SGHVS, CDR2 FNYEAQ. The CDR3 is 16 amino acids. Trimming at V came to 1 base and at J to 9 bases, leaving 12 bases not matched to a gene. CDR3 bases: TGTGCCAGCAGCTTAGAGGTCCTTAGGCGGGGGGGTCCCCAGTACTTC. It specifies CASSLEVLRRGGPQYF.

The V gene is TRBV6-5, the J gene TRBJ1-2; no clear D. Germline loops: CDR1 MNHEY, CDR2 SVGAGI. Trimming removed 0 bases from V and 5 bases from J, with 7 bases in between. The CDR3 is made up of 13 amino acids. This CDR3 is CASSYSAWYGYTF. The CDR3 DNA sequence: TGTGCCAGCAGTTACTCCGCATGGTATGGCTACACCTTC.

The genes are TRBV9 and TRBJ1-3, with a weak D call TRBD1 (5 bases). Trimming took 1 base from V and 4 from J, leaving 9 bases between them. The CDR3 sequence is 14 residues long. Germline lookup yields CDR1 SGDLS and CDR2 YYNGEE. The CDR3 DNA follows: TGTGCCAGCAGCGTACGAGGGGACGGAAACACCATATATTTT. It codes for CASSVRGDGNTIYF.

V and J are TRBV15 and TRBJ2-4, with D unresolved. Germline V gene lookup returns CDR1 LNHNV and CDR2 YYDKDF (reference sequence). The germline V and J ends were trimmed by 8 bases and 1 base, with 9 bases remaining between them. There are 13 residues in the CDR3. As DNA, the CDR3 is TGTGCCACCGGGCGGCGGGCCAAAAACATTCAGTACTTC. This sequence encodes CATGRRAKNIQYF.

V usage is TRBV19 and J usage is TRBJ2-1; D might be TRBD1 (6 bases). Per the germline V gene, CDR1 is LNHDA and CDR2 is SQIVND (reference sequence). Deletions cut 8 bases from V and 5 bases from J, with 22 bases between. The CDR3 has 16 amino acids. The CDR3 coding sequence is TGTGCCAGTCGGGATCCTTACGACAGGACAAACAATGAGCAGTTCTTC. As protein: CASRDPYDRTNNEQFF.

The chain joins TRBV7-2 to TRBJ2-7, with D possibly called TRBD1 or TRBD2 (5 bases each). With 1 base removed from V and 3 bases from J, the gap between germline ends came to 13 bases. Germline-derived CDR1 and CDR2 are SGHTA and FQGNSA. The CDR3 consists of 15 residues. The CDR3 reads CASSLVQGEVYEQYF. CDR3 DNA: TGTGCCAGCAGCTTAGTCCAGGGAGAGGTCTACGAGCAGTACTTC. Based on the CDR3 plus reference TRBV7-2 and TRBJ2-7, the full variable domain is GAGVSQSPSNKVTEKGKDVELRCDPISGHTALYWYRQSLGQGLEFLIYFQGNSAPDKSGLPSDRFSAERTGGSVSTLTIQRTQQEDSAVYLCASSLVQGEVYEQYFGPGTRLTVT.

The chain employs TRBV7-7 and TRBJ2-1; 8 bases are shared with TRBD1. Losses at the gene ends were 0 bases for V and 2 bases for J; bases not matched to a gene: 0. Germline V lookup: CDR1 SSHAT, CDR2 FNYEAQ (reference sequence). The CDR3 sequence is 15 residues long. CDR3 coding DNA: TGTGCCAGCAGCTTAGCCAGGGGGCCCTACAATGAGCAGTTCTTC. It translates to CASSLARGPYNEQFF. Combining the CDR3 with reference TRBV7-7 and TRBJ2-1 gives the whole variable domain GAGVSQSPRYKVTKRGQDVTLRCDPISSHATLYWYQQALGQGPEFLTYFNYEAQPDKSGLPSDRFSAERPEGSISTLTIQRTEQRDSAMYRCASSLARGPYNEQFFGPGTRLTVL.

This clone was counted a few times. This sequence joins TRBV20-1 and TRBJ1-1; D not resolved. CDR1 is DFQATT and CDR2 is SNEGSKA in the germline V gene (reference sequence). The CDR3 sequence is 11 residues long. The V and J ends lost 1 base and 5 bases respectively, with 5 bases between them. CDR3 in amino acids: CSARVGTEAFF. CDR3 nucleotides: TGCAGTGCTAGAGTAGGGACTGAAGCTTTCTTT.